These 18 T cell receptor beta chains share one sample of origin, sequenced in a study of blood T cell repertoires in COVID-19. Profiling relied on immunoSEQ multiplex PCR, and the TCRdb table lists in-frame clones only, not all of them. The sample records 110,000 or so clones, about 83% being singletons. Sequencing used peripheral blood. Receptors originate from a woman in her forties or fifties with acute or convalescent COVID-19.

The chain carries TRBV9 and TRBJ1-2; D is unclear. Germline CDR1 and CDR2: SGDLS and YYNGEE. The length of the CDR3 is 12 residues. V was cut by 3 bases and J by 8 bases, with 11 bases left in between. The CDR3 reads CASSGGRPGYTF. DNA of the CDR3: TGTGCCAGCAGCGGAGGGAGACCGGGCTACACCTTC. The full variable domain, rest sourced from reference TRBV9 and TRBJ1-2, is DSGVTQTPKHLITATGQRVTLRCSPRSGDLSVYWYQQSLDQGLQFLIQYYNGEERAKGNILERFSAQQFPDLHSELNLSSLELGDSALYFCASSGGRPGYTFGSGTRLTVV.

This chain uses TRBV6-2 or TRBV6-3 with TRBJ2-7; weak D call: TRBD1 (6 bases). CDR1 and CDR2 (germline): MNHEY, SVGEGT. V lost 4 bases and J lost 0, with 7 bases in between. CDR3 length equals 13 residues. CDR3 in amino acids: CASSWGHSYEQYF. The CDR3 DNA reads as TGTGCCAGCAGTTGGGGACACTCCTACGAGCAGTACTTC.

This clone occurred once. The chain couples TRBV10-3 to TRBJ2-6; 9 nucleotides line up with TRBD2. Germline CDR1 reads ENHRY; CDR2 reads SYGVKD. This CDR3 has 17 residues. The V gene end was trimmed by 6 bases and the J gene end by 0 bases; junction bases not matched to a gene: 6. CDR3 DNA: TGTGCCATCAGACCTAGCGGGGAAATCTCTGGGGCCAACGTCCTGACTTTC. This sequence encodes CAIRPSGEISGANVLTF.

J is TRBJ2-3 and V is TRBV5-4; TRBD2 is a possible D gene (5 bases). This CDR3 is 17 amino acids long. The germline V gene encodes CDR1 SGHNT and CDR2 YYREEE (reference sequence). The V end was cut by 4 bases, the J end by 2 bases, with 20 bases between. CDR3 loop: CASSPGGVGPITDTQYF. CDR3 bases: TGTGCCAGCAGCCCAGGAGGTGTTGGGCCCATCACAGATACGCAGTATTTT. Combining the CDR3 with reference TRBV5-4 and TRBJ2-3 gives the whole variable domain ETGVTQSPTHLIKTRGQQVTLRCSSQSGHNTVSWYQQALGQGPQFIFQYYREEENGRGNFPPRFSGLQFPNYSSELNVNALELDDSALYLCASSPGGVGPITDTQYFGPGTRLTVL.

This sequence joins TRBV7-9 and TRBJ2-7, with a possible D match to TRBD2 (5 bases). Trimming took 5 bases from V and 3 from J, leaving 11 bases between them. The CDR3 consists of 13 residues. The germline CDR1 and CDR2 sequences are SEHNR and FQNEAQ (reference sequence). The CDR3 loop reads CASSPRSDYEQYF. The CDR3 DNA follows: TGTGCCAGCAGCCCTCGTAGCGACTACGAGCAGTACTTC.

The chain carries TRBV7-2 and TRBJ1-1; D is uncertain. Germline V gene data show CDR1 as SGHTA and CDR2 as FQGNSA. V was cut by 6 bases and J by 5 bases, with 13 bases left in between. The CDR3 is 13 amino acids. For the CDR3, the DNA is TGTGCCAGCAGTTTCGTCTCGGGGACTGAAGCTTTCTTT. This translates into CASSFVSGTEAFF. Variable domain in full (rest from reference TRBV7-2 and TRBJ1-1): GAGVSQSPSNKVTEKGKDVELRCDPISGHTALYWYRQSLGQGLEFLIYFQGNSAPDKSGLPSDRFSAERTGGSVSTLTIQRTQQEDSAVYLCASSFVSGTEAFFGQGTRLTVV.

The rearrangement joins TRBV5-8 to TRBJ2-5; 8 bases match TRBD1. Trimming at V came to 4 bases and at J to 5 bases, leaving 13 bases not matched to a gene. CDR3 length: 16 residues. The germline V gene encodes CDR1 SGHTS and CDR2 YDEGEE. In DNA form, the CDR3 reads TGTGCCAGCAGCCTCCATGAGGCAGGGGGCCGGGAGACCCAGTACTTC. Its translation: CASSLHEAGGRETQYF.

This clone was recorded once. The genes are TRBV11-3 and TRBJ2-7, with TRBD1 matching over 7 bases. Germline V gene lookup returns CDR1 SGHNT and CDR2 YENEEA. The CDR3 has 13 residues. Losses at the gene ends were 1 base for V and 5 bases for J; bases not matched to a gene: 2. The CDR3 coding sequence is TGTGCCAGCAGCTTAGGACAGGGACACGAGCAGTACTTC. This encodes CASSLGQGHEQYF. The entire variable domain, with the rest obtained from reference TRBV11-3 and TRBJ2-7, is as follows: EAGVVQSPRYKIIEKKQPVAFWCNPISGHNTLYWYLQNLGQGPELLIRYENEEAVDDSQLPKDRFSAERLKGVDSTLKIQPAELGDSAVYLCASSLGQGHEQYFGPGTRLTVT.

This sequence joins TRBV6-1 and TRBJ1-2; D might be TRBD1 (6 bases). CDR1 MNHNS and CDR2 SASEGT come from the germline V gene. With 0 bases removed from V and 4 bases from J, the gap between germline ends came to 12 bases. The CDR3 consists of 15 residues. CDR3 nucleotides: TGTGCCAGCAGTGAAGCGCTGGGGGCGGTCTATGGCTACACCTTC. Encoded protein: CASSEALGAVYGYTF.

CDR3 sequence: CASSLLESETQYF. The CDR3 nucleotides read TGTGCCAGCAGTTTGCTGGAGAGTGAGACCCAGTACTTC. The chain combines TRBV12-3 or TRBV12-4 with TRBJ2-5, with D unclear. Between the trimmed V and J ends, which lost 3 bases and 5 bases, there was a span of 10 bases. This CDR3 has 13 amino acids.

The chain employs TRBV19 and TRBJ1-2; D perhaps matches TRBD1 (6 bases). The CDR3 contains 13 residues. Germline-derived CDR1 and CDR2 are LNHDA and SQIVND (reference sequence). V lost 5 bases and J 5 bases, leaving 12 bases between the germline ends. The DNA of the CDR3 is TGTGCCAGTAGTCCACGGACAGAGTATGGCTACACCTTC. This encodes CASSPRTEYGYTF.

The chain joins TRBV5-1 to TRBJ1-2; 7 nucleotides align to TRBD1. Germline V gene lookup returns CDR1 SGHRS and CDR2 YFSETQ. This CDR3 is built from 14 residues. J was trimmed by 4 bases and V by 5 bases; bases with no gene match: 8. The CDR3, as DNA: TGCGCCAGCAGTGAGCCCTCAGGGGGCTATGGCTACACCTTC. Protein product: CASSEPSGGYGYTF.

This clone occurred once. J is TRBJ2-1 and V is TRBV10-3; possible D gene TRBD2, 5 bases. The germline V gene has CDR1 ENHRY and CDR2 SYGVKD. V shed 6 bases and J shed 0 bases, with 12 bases lying between them. CDR3 length: 15 amino acids. The CDR3 protein is CAIRMTTASYNEQFF. DNA for the CDR3: TGTGCCATCAGGATGACTACCGCCTCCTACAATGAGCAGTTCTTC.

V and J are TRBV7-9 and TRBJ1-5; no clear D gene. The length of the CDR3 is 13 residues. V lost 5 bases, J lost 7 bases, and 12 bases lay in between. Germline V gene lookup returns CDR1 SEHNR and CDR2 FQNEAQ (reference sequence). In nucleotides, the CDR3 is TGTGCCAGCAGCCGGGGTTCGGAGCAGCCCCAGCATTTT. Protein: CASSRGSEQPQHF.

The V and J genes are TRBV19 and TRBJ1-2; TRBD1 is a possible D gene (6 bases). The CDR3 totals 12 residues. The V gene's germline CDR1 is LNHDA and CDR2 SQIVND (reference sequence). V lost 7 bases and J lost 8, with 14 bases in between. Here the CDR3 DNA reads TGTGCCAGTAAACAGGGATCTTTAGGCTACACCTTC. Its translation: CASKQGSLGYTF.

The rearrangement uses TRBV18 and TRBJ1-4; D ambiguous. Germline V CDR1 and CDR2: KGHSH, LQKENI. The CDR3 length is 13 residues. Trimming shortened V by 3 bases and J by 5 bases, and 7 bases separated the two germline ends. Here the CDR3 reads CASSPRRNEKLFF. DNA of the CDR3: TGTGCCAGCTCACCGCGGAGGAATGAAAAACTGTTTTTT.

CDR3 in DNA: TGCGCCAGCAGCTTGGAACAGGGCGGCTACGAGCAGTACTTC. This encodes CASSLEQGGYEQYF. The J gene is TRBJ2-7, the V gene TRBV5-1; D may be TRBD1 (6 bases). V was clipped by 0 bases and J by 3 bases, with 10 bases between them. The CDR3 is made up of 14 amino acids. Per the germline V gene, CDR1 is SGHRS and CDR2 is YFSETQ.

The chain couples TRBV11-3 to TRBJ1-2; 11 nucleotides line up with TRBD1. CDR1 is SGHNT and CDR2 is YENEEA in the germline V gene. The trim removed 5 bases at V and 8 bases at J, leaving 4 bases unmatched. The CDR3 consists of 13 residues. In DNA form, the CDR3 reads TGTGCCAGCAGCGGACAGGGGGCGCGGGGCTACACCTTC. Its translation: CASSGQGARGYTF.